The clone carrying this T cell receptor (beta chain) was detected a few times. Its matching antigen is unknown. This specimen belongs to a study of response to subunit inactivated influenza vaccine. The CDR3 is made up of 19 amino acids. Trimming left V 0 bases short and J 1 base short, with 22 bases between. Germline-derived CDR1 and CDR2 are KGHSH and LQKENI. Broader study findings: The study's authors posited that every seasonal influenza vaccination enlists few new T cells.

TCRdb passed the RT-PCR reads through MiXCR, listing each CDR3 protein once. The sample lists roughly 650,000 distinct CDR3 sequences; about 15% were seen once. This sample comprised PBMCs from blood, obtained roughly 2 weeks before vaccination. The receptor was derived from a man aged 45 to 65 who received an inactivated influenza vaccine. The chain is built from TRBV18 and TRBJ2-7; D unresolved. The CDR3 reads CASSPPVTPGRQFSYEQYF. CDR3 sequence (DNA): TGTGCCAGCTCACCACCGGTCACACCCGGACGGCAATTTTCCTACGAGCAGTACTTC.